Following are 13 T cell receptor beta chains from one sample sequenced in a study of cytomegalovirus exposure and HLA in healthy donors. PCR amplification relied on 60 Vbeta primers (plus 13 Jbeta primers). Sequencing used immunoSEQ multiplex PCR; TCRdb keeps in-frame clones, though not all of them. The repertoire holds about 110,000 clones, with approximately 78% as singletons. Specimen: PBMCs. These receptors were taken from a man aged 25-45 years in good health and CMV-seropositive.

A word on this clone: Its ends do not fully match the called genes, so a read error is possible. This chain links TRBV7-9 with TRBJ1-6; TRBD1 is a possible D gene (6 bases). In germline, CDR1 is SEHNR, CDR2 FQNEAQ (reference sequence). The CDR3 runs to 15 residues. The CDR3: CSSSLSDSLNSPLHF. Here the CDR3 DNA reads TGTTCCAGCAGCCTATCGGACAGCTTGAATTCACCCCTCCACTTT.

CDR3 region: CASSSSNRAINYGYTF. Written as DNA, the CDR3 is TGTGCCAGCAGCTCTTCGAATCGAGCGATCAACTATGGCTACACCTTC. The J gene is TRBJ1-2, the V gene TRBV7-9; unclear D gene. Trimming pared 4 bases from V and 2 bases from J, leaving 17 bases between. Germline assignment: CDR1 SEHNR and CDR2 FQNEAQ (reference sequence). This CDR3 is built from 16 residues. The entire variable domain, with the rest obtained from reference TRBV7-9 and TRBJ1-2, is as follows: DTGVSQNPRHKITKRGQNVTFRCDPISEHNRLYWYRQTLGQGPEFLTYFQNEAQLEKSRLLSDRFSAERPKGSFSTLEIQRTEQGDSAMYLCASSSSNRAINYGYTFGSGTRLTVV.

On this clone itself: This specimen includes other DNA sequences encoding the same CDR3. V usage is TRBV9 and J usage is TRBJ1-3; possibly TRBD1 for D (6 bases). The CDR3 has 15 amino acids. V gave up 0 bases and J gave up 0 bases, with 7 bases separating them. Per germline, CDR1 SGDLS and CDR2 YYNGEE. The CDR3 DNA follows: TGTGCCAGCAGCGTAGGAGGGGGCTCTGGAAACACCATATATTTT. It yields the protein CASSVGGGSGNTIYF.

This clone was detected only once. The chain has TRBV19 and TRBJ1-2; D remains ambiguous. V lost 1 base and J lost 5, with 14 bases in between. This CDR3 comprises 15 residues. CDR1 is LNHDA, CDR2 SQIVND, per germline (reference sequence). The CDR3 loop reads CASSIAGTAEYGYTF. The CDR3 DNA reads TGTGCCAGTAGTATAGCAGGTACCGCCGAGTATGGCTACACCTTC.

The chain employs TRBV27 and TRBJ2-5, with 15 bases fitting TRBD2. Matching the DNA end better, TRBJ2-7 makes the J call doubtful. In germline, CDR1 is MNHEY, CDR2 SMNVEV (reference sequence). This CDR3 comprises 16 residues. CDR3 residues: CASSLWGLAGGYEQYF. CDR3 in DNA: TGTGCCAGCAGTTTATGGGGACTAGCGGGGGGCTACGAGCAGTACTTC.

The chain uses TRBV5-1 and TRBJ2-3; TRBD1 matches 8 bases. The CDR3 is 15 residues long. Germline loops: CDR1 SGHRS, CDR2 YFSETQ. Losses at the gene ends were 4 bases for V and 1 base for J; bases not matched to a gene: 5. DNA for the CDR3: TGCGCCAGCAGCGATCAGACAGGGGGCACAGATACGCAGTATTTT. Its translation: CASSDQTGGTDTQYF. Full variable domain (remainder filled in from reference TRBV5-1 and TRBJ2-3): KAGVTQTPRYLIKTRGQQVTLSCSPISGHRSVSWYQQTPGQGLQFLFEYFSETQRNKGNFPGRFSGRQFSNSRSEMNVSTLELGDSALYLCASSDQTGGTDTQYFGPGTRLTVL.

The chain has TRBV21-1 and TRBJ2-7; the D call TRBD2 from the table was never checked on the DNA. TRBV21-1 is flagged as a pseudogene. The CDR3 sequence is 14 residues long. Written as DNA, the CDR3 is TGTGCCAGCAGCAAAGCCGGGAACTACCACGAGCAGTACGTC. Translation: CASSKAGNYHEQYV.

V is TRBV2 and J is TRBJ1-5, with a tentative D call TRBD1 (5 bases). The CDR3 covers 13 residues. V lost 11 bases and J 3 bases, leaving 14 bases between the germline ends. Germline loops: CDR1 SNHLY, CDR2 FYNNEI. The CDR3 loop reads CACQRGSNQPQHF. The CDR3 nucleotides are TGTGCCTGCCAAAGGGGATCCAATCAGCCCCAGCATTTT.

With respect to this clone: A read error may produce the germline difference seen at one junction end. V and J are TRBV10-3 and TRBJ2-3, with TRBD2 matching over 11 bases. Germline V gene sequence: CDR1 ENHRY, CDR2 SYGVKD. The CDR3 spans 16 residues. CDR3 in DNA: TGTGCCATCAGAGGGACTAGCGGTACATACACAGATATGCAGTATTTT. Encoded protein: CAIRGTSGTYTDMQYF.

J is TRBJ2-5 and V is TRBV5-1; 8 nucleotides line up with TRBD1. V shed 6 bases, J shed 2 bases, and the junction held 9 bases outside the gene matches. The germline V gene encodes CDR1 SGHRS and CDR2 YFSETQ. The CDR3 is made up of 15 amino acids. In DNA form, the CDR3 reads TGCGCCAGCACCAACCTCGGGACAGGTCAAGAGACCCAGTACTTC. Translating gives CASTNLGTGQETQYF.

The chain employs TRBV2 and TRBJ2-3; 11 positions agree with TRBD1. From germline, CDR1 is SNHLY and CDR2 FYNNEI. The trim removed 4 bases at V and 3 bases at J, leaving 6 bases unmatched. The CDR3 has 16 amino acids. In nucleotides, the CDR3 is TGTGCCAGCAGTGTGGACAGGGGGCGGCAAACAGATACGCAGTATTTT. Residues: CASSVDRGRQTDTQYF.

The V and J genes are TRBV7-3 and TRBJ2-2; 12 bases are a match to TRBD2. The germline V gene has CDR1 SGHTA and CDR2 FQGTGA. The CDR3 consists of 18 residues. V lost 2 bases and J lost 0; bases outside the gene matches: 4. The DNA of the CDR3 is TGTGCCAGCAGCTTATTTCCTAGCGGGGGGGCGAACACCGGGGAGCTGTTTTTT. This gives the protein CASSLFPSGGANTGELFF.

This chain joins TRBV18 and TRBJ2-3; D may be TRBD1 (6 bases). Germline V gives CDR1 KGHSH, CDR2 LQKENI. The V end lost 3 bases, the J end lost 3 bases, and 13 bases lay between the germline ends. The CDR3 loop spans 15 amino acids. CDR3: CASSPWDTGTDTQYF. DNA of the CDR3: TGTGCCAGCTCACCTTGGGACACCGGAACAGATACGCAGTATTTT.